Below, 9 T cell receptor beta chains from the same sample are listed, as sequenced in a study of cytomegalovirus exposure and HLA in healthy donors. Sequencing used immunoSEQ multiplex PCR; TCRdb keeps in-frame clones, though not all of them. The table records 150,000 to 200,000 clones, around 88% of them present only once. The specimen sequenced was PBMCs. Receptor source: a woman under 30 in good health and CMV-seronegative.

The rearrangement uses TRBV19 and TRBJ2-7; perhaps TRBD1 as D (5 bases). V was cut by 3 bases and J by 6 bases, with 12 bases left in between. Germline CDR1 reads LNHDA; CDR2 reads SQIVND (reference sequence). The CDR3 totals 13 residues. CDR3 sequence: CASSISAGSEQYF. The DNA for the CDR3 is TGTGCCAGTAGTATCTCTGCAGGGTCCGAGCAGTACTTC.

The chain couples TRBV30 to TRBJ1-5; TRBD1 aligns across 10 bases. This CDR3 contains 17 residues. Trimming took 2 bases from V and 2 from J; bases not matched to a gene: 9. Per germline, CDR1 GTSNPN and CDR2 SVGIG (reference sequence). CDR3 residues: CAWSPGTGVVGNQPQHF. CDR3 sequence (DNA): TGTGCCTGGAGTCCCGGGACAGGGGTTGTGGGCAATCAGCCCCAGCATTTT.

The chain couples TRBV10-1 to TRBJ1-1, with TRBD1 matching over 7 bases. CDR1 WNHNN and CDR2 SYGVQD come from the germline V gene (reference sequence). V lost 5 bases to trimming and J lost 1 base; unmatched junction nucleotides: 4. The CDR3 sequence is 14 residues long. The CDR3 region has the DNA TGCGCCAGCAGTTCTACAGGGGAGAACACTGAAGCTTTCTTT. Protein: CASSSTGENTEAFF.

The chain uses TRBV2 and TRBJ2-7; D may be TRBD1 (6 bases). The V and J ends lost 8 bases and 3 bases respectively, with 14 bases between them. The CDR3 length is 13 residues. CDR1 is SNHLY and CDR2 is FYNNEI in the germline V gene. The CDR3 DNA reads TGTGCCAGCTGTCTGACAGGACACTACGAGCAGTACTTC. Its translation is CASCLTGHYEQYF.

The chain recombines TRBV6-5 with TRBJ1-1; the D gene is possibly TRBD1 (5 bases). Trimming pared 2 bases from V and 3 bases from J, leaving 10 bases between. Germline values: CDR1 MNHEY, CDR2 SVGAGI. This CDR3 region has 14 residues. The CDR3, as DNA: TGTGCCAGCAGTTACGCAGGAGGGGACACTGAAGCTTTCTTT. This sequence encodes CASSYAGGDTEAFF.

The CDR3 reads CASSFGQGALAKNIQYF. CDR3 sequence (DNA): TGTGCCAGCAGTTTTGGTCAGGGGGCTCTAGCCAAAAACATTCAGTACTTC. This sequence joins TRBV27 and TRBJ2-4; 8 positions match TRBD1. With 3 bases clipped from V and 0 bases from J, the junction kept 7 bases outside the gene matches. Per the germline V gene, CDR1 is MNHEY and CDR2 is SMNVEV (reference sequence). The CDR3 consists of 17 residues.

In DNA form, the CDR3 reads TGTGCCAGCAGTGAGGGACACCTGAGCTCCTACAATGAGCAGTTCTTC. Protein product: CASSEGHLSSYNEQFF. The chain recombines TRBV6-1 with TRBJ2-1; D possibly corresponds to TRBD1 (6 bases). The CDR3 is made up of 16 amino acids. CDR1 is MNHNS, CDR2 SASEGT, per germline. With 3 bases removed from V and 0 bases from J, the gap between germline ends came to 12 bases.

This clone occurred a few times. The rearrangement uses TRBV11-3 and TRBJ2-3, with D hard to call. The CDR3 has 11 amino acids. Germline V gives CDR1 SGHNT, CDR2 YENEEA. Deletions cut 5 bases from V and 6 bases from J, with 6 bases between. The DNA of the CDR3 is TGTGCCAGCAGCCGTTCGGATACGCAGTATTTT. Amino acid sequence: CASSRSDTQYF. The whole variable domain, remainder taken from reference TRBV11-3 and TRBJ2-3, is EAGVVQSPRYKIIEKKQPVAFWCNPISGHNTLYWYLQNLGQGPELLIRYENEEAVDDSQLPKDRFSAERLKGVDSTLKIQPAELGDSAVYLCASSRSDTQYFGPGTRLTVL.

The chain combines TRBV15 with TRBJ2-3, with 7 positions matching TRBD1. CDR1 LNHNV and CDR2 YYDKDF come from the germline V gene (reference sequence). The length of the CDR3 is 15 residues. V lost 1 base and J lost 2; bases outside the gene matches: 3. The CDR3 loop is CATSRVGTATDTQYF. CDR3 nucleotides: TGTGCCACCAGCAGAGTCGGGACAGCCACAGATACGCAGTATTTT.